The next 27 T cell receptor beta chains were all read from a single sample in a study of blood T cell repertoires in COVID-19. The table came from immunoSEQ multiplex PCR; TCRdb's copy has only in-frame clones and leaves some out. There are fewer than 350,000 clones in the sample; around 88% occur only once, and 10% to 15% lies in the top ten. Source material: peripheral blood. The receptors derive from a woman aged 70 to 79 with COVID-19, enrolled during active disease.

The gene calls are TRBV5-4 and TRBJ2-5; 7 bases agree with TRBD2. The CDR3 is 13 residues long. With V trimmed by 1 base and J by 7 bases, 4 bases remained unmatched. CDR1 and CDR2 from the germline V gene are SGHNT and YYREEE (reference sequence). The CDR3, as DNA: TGTGCCAGCAGCTTGTCTCCTAGCGGGACCCAGTACTTC. Translation gives CASSLSPSGTQYF.

The sample holds one count of this clone. The genes are TRBV3-1 (or the pseudogene TRBV3-2) and TRBJ1-1; D uncertain. This CDR3 is 13 amino acids long. Germline loops: CDR1 LGHDT, CDR2 YNNKEL (reference sequence). V was pared by 0 bases and J by 4 bases, with 6 bases between. The CDR3 DNA follows: TGTGCCAGCAGCCAAGAGAGAATCACTGAAGCTTTCTTT. The encoded protein is CASSQERITEAFF.

The chain combines TRBV5-6 with TRBJ2-7; weak D call: TRBD2 (5 bases). The germline V gene has CDR1 SGHDT and CDR2 YYEEEE. CDR3 length: 15 residues. Trimming removed 0 bases at V and 2 bases at J, with 12 bases between. The CDR3 here is CASSLARGPTYEQYF. The CDR3 DNA is TGTGCCAGCAGCTTGGCCCGGGGTCCTACCTACGAGCAGTACTTC.

This chain joins TRBV13 and TRBJ1-1, with D possibly TRBD1 on 5 matching bases. Trimming pared 8 bases from V and 6 bases from J, leaving 16 bases between. This CDR3 has 13 amino acids. Germline V gene data show CDR1 as PRHDT and CDR2 as FYEKMQ (reference sequence). CDR3 in amino acids: CASLAGEVPEAFF. CDR3 nucleotides: TGTGCCAGCCTCGCGGGGGAGGTCCCTGAAGCTTTCTTT.

The rearrangement uses TRBV20-1 and TRBJ1-2; no definite D call. Germline values: CDR1 DFQATT, CDR2 SNEGSKA (reference sequence). This CDR3 contains 9 residues. Trimming removed 5 bases from V and 6 bases from J, with 4 bases in between. Here the CDR3 DNA reads TGCAGTGCTCCCAATGGCTACACCTTC. It codes for CSAPNGYTF.

The chain employs TRBV3-1 (or the pseudogene TRBV3-2) and TRBJ2-3; maybe TRBD2 (5 bases). Trimming took off 1 base at V and 0 bases at J, with 5 bases between the two ends. Germline V gives CDR1 LGHDT, CDR2 YNNKEL (reference sequence). The CDR3 runs to 14 residues. CDR3 DNA: TGTGCCAGCAGCCAAGGCGGGAGCACAGATACGCAGTATTTT. Translation gives CASSQGGSTDTQYF.

J is TRBJ1-4 and V is TRBV27; 7 bases agree with TRBD1. The V and J ends lost 5 bases and 5 bases, in that order; junction bases with no gene match: 8. CDR1 and CDR2 (germline): MNHEY, SMNVEV (reference sequence). This CDR3 is built from 15 residues. The CDR3 region is CASSPRQGTNEKLFF. CDR3 DNA sequence: TGTGCCAGCAGTCCTCGACAGGGAACGAATGAAAAACTGTTTTTT.

As regards this clone: Other DNA variants within this sample encode the same CDR3. V gene TRBV3-1 (or the pseudogene TRBV3-2) combines with J gene TRBJ1-2; 8 bases are shared with TRBD1. CDR3 size: 15 residues. V gave up 4 bases and J gave up 5 bases; unmatched junction bases: 9. The V gene's germline CDR1 is LGHDT and CDR2 YNNKEL (reference sequence). Here the CDR3 DNA reads TGTGCCAGCAGCCTAAGGGACAGGCCTGTTTATGGCTACACCTTC. It is translated as CASSLRDRPVYGYTF.

The J gene is TRBJ1-1, the V gene TRBV11-1; 7 bases match TRBD1. Unmatched junction bases numbered 5, after V lost 1 base and J lost 0 bases. This CDR3 has 16 amino acids. CDR1 is SGHAT, CDR2 FQDESV, per germline (reference sequence). As DNA, the CDR3 is TGTGCCAGCAGCTTAGGAGGGGGCATAATGAACACTGAAGCTTTCTTT. Translated: CASSLGGGIMNTEAFF.

This sequence joins TRBV7-8 and TRBJ1-1; TRBD1 agrees at 7 bases. The junction had 14 bases not matched to a gene; V was cut back by 5 bases and J by 8 bases. The CDR3 is made up of 15 amino acids. Per germline, CDR1 SGHVS and CDR2 FQNEAQ. CDR3 residues: CASSKGTAVGAEAFF. The CDR3 DNA reads as TGTGCCAGCAGCAAAGGGACAGCCGTTGGGGCGGAAGCTTTCTTT.

The V and J genes are TRBV27 and TRBJ1-1; D is perhaps TRBD1 (6 bases). CDR1 and CDR2 from the germline V gene are MNHEY and SMNVEV (reference sequence). The V end lost 3 bases, the J end lost 2 bases, and 13 bases lay between the germline ends. CDR3 length equals 15 residues. The CDR3: CASSLIRDTNTEAFF. The CDR3, as DNA: TGTGCCAGCAGTTTGATCAGGGACACCAACACTGAAGCTTTCTTT.

This chain connects TRBV12-5 to TRBJ1-1; D perhaps matches TRBD1 (5 bases). The CDR3 runs to 16 residues. Per germline, CDR1 LGHNT and CDR2 FRNRAP. V gave up 2 bases and J gave up 0 bases, with 13 bases separating them. The chain's CDR3 is CASGLNPREVNTEAFF. DNA for the CDR3: TGTGCTAGTGGTTTGAACCCCAGGGAGGTGAACACTGAAGCTTTCTTT.

The chain has TRBV4-1 and TRBJ2-3, with 8 positions matching TRBD1. Germline trimming cut 1 base from V and 1 base from J; bases unmatched to any gene: 4. Germline loops: CDR1 MGHRA, CDR2 YSYEKL. The CDR3 runs to 16 residues. For the CDR3, the DNA is TGCGCCAGCAGCCAAGCGGACAGGGAAGGCACAGATACGCAGTATTTT. Translation gives CASSQADREGTDTQYF.

This clone is a singleton in its sample. The chain couples TRBV14 to TRBJ2-1; D possibly corresponds to TRBD2 (5 bases). This CDR3 spans 12 amino acids. V lost 6 bases to trimming and J lost 7 bases, with 10 bases between them. The V gene's germline CDR1 is SGHDN and CDR2 FVKESK. The CDR3, as DNA: TGTGCCAGCAGACTAGGTACGAATGAGCAGTTCTTC. Its protein product is CASRLGTNEQFF.

This chain joins TRBV5-6 and TRBJ1-2, with D unclear. The germline gives CDR1 SGHDT, CDR2 YYEEEE. The CDR3 is 13 amino acids. Trimming removed 2 bases from V and 8 bases from J, with 13 bases in between. CDR3 in amino acids: CASSFEGTGGYTF. CDR3 bases: TGTGCCAGCAGCTTTGAGGGTACGGGAGGCTACACCTTC.

The rearrangement joins TRBV13 to TRBJ1-2, with D uncertain. CDR1 is PRHDT and CDR2 is FYEKMQ in the germline V gene (reference sequence). This CDR3 has 12 residues. V lost 5 bases and J 2 bases, leaving 6 bases between the germline ends. The CDR3 loop reads CASSLPNYGYTF. DNA of the CDR3: TGTGCCAGCAGCCTACCAAACTATGGCTACACCTTC.

V gene TRBV5-4 combines with J gene TRBJ1-3, with D maybe TRBD1 (6 bases). Germline V CDR1 and CDR2: SGHNT, YYREEE (reference sequence). The ends were cut back, 3 bases at V and 2 bases at J, with 6 bases in the middle. The CDR3 loop spans 13 amino acids. The CDR3 DNA reads TGTGCCAGCAGCTCAGGGGCTGGAAACACCATATATTTT. Protein: CASSSGAGNTIYF.

J is TRBJ1-2 and V is TRBV5-6; no clear D. Between the trimmed V and J ends, which lost 1 base and 3 bases, there was a span of 10 bases. The germline V gene encodes CDR1 SGHDT and CDR2 YYEEEE. The length of the CDR3 is 14 residues. CDR3 sequence reads: CASSLPVADYGYTF. The CDR3 bases are TGTGCCAGCAGCTTGCCCGTCGCGGACTATGGCTACACCTTC.

The chain recombines TRBV27 with TRBJ2-5; 10 bases map to TRBD1. The CDR3 length is 17 residues. V lost 8 bases and J lost 6; bases outside the gene matches: 18. The germline V gene has CDR1 MNHEY and CDR2 SMNVEV (reference sequence). In nucleotides, the CDR3 is TGTGCCAGCCCTCTTCTATCAGGACAGGGGGACATGAAGACCCAGTACTTC. Translated, it gives CASPLLSGQGDMKTQYF.

This rearrangement joins TRBV20-1 to TRBJ2-3, with TRBD2 matching 8 bases. The germline CDR1 and CDR2 sequences are DFQATT and SNEGSKA (reference sequence). V trimming: 3 bases; J trimming: 2 bases; junction bases outside the gene matches: 4. The CDR3 totals 14 residues. The CDR3 DNA sequence: TGCAGTGCTAGTGCGGGGGGAAACACAGATACGCAGTATTTT. Protein product: CSASAGGNTDTQYF.

The V and J genes are TRBV28 and TRBJ1-2, with 8 bases aligning to TRBD1. Germline V gene data show CDR1 as MDHEN and CDR2 as SYDVKM. There are 16 residues in the CDR3. V lost 6 bases, J lost 1 base, and 10 bases stayed unmatched. This CDR3 reads CASSPFGQGINYGYTF. The CDR3, as DNA: TGTGCCAGCAGCCCTTTTGGACAGGGCATTAACTATGGCTACACCTTC.

The sample holds a few counts of this clone. The J gene is TRBJ1-4, the V gene TRBV27; 10 bases align to TRBD1. The trim removed 4 bases at V and 8 bases at J, leaving 10 bases unmatched. This CDR3 contains 16 residues. Germline-derived CDR1 and CDR2 are MNHEY and SMNVEV (reference sequence). This CDR3 is CASSWIPGTGDEKLFF. Written as DNA, the CDR3 is TGTGCCAGCAGTTGGATTCCCGGGACAGGGGACGAAAAACTGTTTTTT. The full variable domain, with the rest looked up from reference TRBV27 and TRBJ1-4, is EAQVTQNPRYLITVTGKKLTVTCSQNMNHEYMSWYRQDPGLGLRQIYYSMNVEVTDKGDVPEGYKVSRKEKRNFPLILESPSPNQTSLYFCASSWIPGTGDEKLFFGSGTQLSVL.

The genes are TRBV9 and TRBJ2-3; perhaps TRBD1 as D (6 bases). Between the trimmed V and J ends, which lost 0 bases and 5 bases, there was a span of 10 bases. The CDR3 has 14 residues. Germline V lookup: CDR1 SGDLS, CDR2 YYNGEE. In nucleotides, the CDR3 is TGTGCCAGCAGCGTAGGGGGGCTTTTAGATACGCAGTATTTT. Translating gives CASSVGGLLDTQYF.

The CDR3 coding sequence is TGTGCCAGCAGTTTTAACATTAAGATCACAGATACGCAGTATTTT. Amino acid sequence: CASSFNIKITDTQYF. This rearrangement joins TRBV28 to TRBJ2-3, with no clear D. Germline CDR1 MDHEN, CDR2 SYDVKM. CDR3 length: 15 amino acids. Between the trimmed V and J ends, which lost 3 bases and 2 bases, there was a span of 12 bases.

The J gene is TRBJ2-1, the V gene TRBV7-6; 12 positions agree with TRBD2. The germline gives CDR1 SGHVS, CDR2 FNYEAQ. The CDR3 has 16 amino acids. V lost 3 bases and J lost 2; bases outside the gene matches: 2. The CDR3 coding sequence is TGTGCCAGCAGCTTGACTAGCGGGGGACCCTACAATGAGCAGTTCTTC. Its translation: CASSLTSGGPYNEQFF.

This chain joins TRBV29-1 and TRBJ1-2, with D tentatively TRBD1 (5 bases). The germline V gene encodes CDR1 SQVTM and CDR2 ANQGSEA. The CDR3 is 14 residues long. Deletions cut 1 base from V and 3 bases from J, with 12 bases between. CDR3 region: CSVEGGAGHYGYTF. In DNA form, the CDR3 reads TGCAGCGTTGAAGGTGGGGCAGGGCACTATGGCTACACCTTC.

The V call is TRBV30, the J call TRBJ2-3, with TRBD2 matching over 11 bases. Unmatched junction bases numbered 14, after V lost 5 bases and J lost 7 bases. Germline CDR1 reads GTSNPN; CDR2 reads SVGIG (reference sequence). The CDR3 has 16 residues. CDR3 DNA sequence: TGTGCCTGGGCTACCGGGGGTAGCGGGGGGGCATATACGCAGTATTTT. Translating gives CAWATGGSGGAYTQYF.